The TCR beta chain under discussion was sequenced for a study of T cell repertoires in cytomegalovirus infection. MiXCR was run by TCRdb on the reads, yielding one entry per CDR3 protein. The sample holds approximately 1,000,000 distinct CDR3 sequences, 25% to 40% seen once. This clonotype has only a few counts. Its antigen is still unknown. Germline assignment: CDR1 MGHRA and CDR2 YSYEKL. V shed 0 bases and J 9 bases; nucleotides not matched to a gene: 7. This CDR3 is built from 14 residues. The TCR comes from a human donor in good health (CMV status not recorded). Some clones in this sample may be carry-over from other donors' samples. The sequenced sample was cultured CD8+ T cells from PBMCs, obtained from culture after CMV antigen stimulation. The chain recombines TRBV4-1 with TRBJ1-1, with 7 positions matching TRBD1. The CDR3 loop is CASSQERQGLKAFF. DNA of the CDR3: TGCGCCAGCAGCCAAGAAAGACAGGGTTTGAAAGCTTTCTTT.